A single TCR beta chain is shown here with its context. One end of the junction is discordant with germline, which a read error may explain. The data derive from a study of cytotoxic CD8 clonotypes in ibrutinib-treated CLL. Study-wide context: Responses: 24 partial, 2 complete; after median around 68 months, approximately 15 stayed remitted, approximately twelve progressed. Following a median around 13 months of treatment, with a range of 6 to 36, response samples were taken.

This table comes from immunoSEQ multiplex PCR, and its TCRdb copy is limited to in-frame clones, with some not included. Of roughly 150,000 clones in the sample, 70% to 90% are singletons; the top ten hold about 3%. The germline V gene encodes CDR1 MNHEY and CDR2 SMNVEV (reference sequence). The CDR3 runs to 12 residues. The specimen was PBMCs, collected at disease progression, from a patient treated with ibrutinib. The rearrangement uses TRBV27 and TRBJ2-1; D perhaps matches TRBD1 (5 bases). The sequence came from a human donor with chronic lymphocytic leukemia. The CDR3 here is CASSLGGREYLF. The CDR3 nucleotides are TGTGCCAGCAGTTTAGGCGGCAGGGAATACCTCTTC.